This TCR beta chain derives from a study of blood T cells in healthy people across ages. Study observations and caveats: With naive T cell percentage, TCR beta diversity showed a strong correlation.

Then a second PCR, running roughly 6 to 11 cycles, was carried out with a sample-barcoded 5' primer and a J-beta primer mix. Each CDR3 protein is one row after TCRdb ran MiXCR on the 5' RACE reads. Of fewer than 2,000,000 distinct CDR3 sequences listed, 35% to 50% are singletons. Per germline, CDR1 SGHTA and CDR2 FQGNSA. There are 16 residues in the CDR3. Isolation yielded PBMCs, at least 7 million per sample, in every case. A few counts support this clonotype. Its target is unknown. At one boundary the junction diverges from the germline segment, which might be a read error. The sample consisted of blood. The TCR comes from a human donor in good health. V is TRBV7-2 and J is TRBJ2-1, with 16 positions matching TRBD2. CDR3 bases: TGTGCCGGCAGCAGGGGACTAGCGGGGGGGTACAATGAGCAGTTCTTC. Encoded protein: CAGSRGLAGGYNEQFF.